This is a list of T cell receptor beta chains from one sample in a study of T cells after yellow fever vaccination. Using its own MiXCR run on the 5' RACE reads, TCRdb lists one record per CDR3 protein. The profile shows just under 600,000 distinct CDR3 sequences, less than 15% of them singletons. The sample consisted of PBMCs, taken on the day of the yellow fever booster vaccination. The source of these receptors is a man aged 25 to 40 who received the YFV17D yellow fever vaccine. Both conserved end residues are part of each CDR3. Fields, in order: CDR3 DNA, CDR3 protein, J gene, clone size, D gene, V gene. The D gene is left open where the match is weak. The size entry is marked missing in some rows and otherwise reads once, few, many or a size class.

TGTGCCAGCAACGACCTGAGCTCCTACAATGAGCAGTTCTTC	CASNDLSSYNEQFF	TRBJ2-1	once	NA	TRBV6-1
TGTGCCAGCAGTTACGCGGGGGTGTTGGGTGGGGGGCAAGAGACCCAGTACTTC	CASSYAGVLGGGQETQYF	TRBJ2-5	NA	TRBD2	TRBV6-5
TGCAGTGCTACTAAAGACACCGGGGAGCTGTTTTTT	CSATKDTGELFF	TRBJ2-2	NA	NA	TRBV20-1
TGTGCCAGCAGCTTATCCCCATATAATCAGCCCCAGCATTTT	CASSLSPYNQPQHF	TRBJ1-5	few	NA	TRBV7-2
TGCAGTGCTAGAATTGGGGCGCAGAACACTGAAGCTTTCTTT	CSARIGAQNTEAFF	TRBJ1-1	many	NA	TRBV20-1
TGTGCCAGCAGCTTAGAACCTGGGGCCAACGTCCTGACTTTC	CASSLEPGANVLTF	TRBJ2-6	many	NA	TRBV11-2
TGTGCCAGCACCCCAGGGGCGTTGAGCAATCAGCCCCAGCATTTT	CASTPGALSNQPQHF	TRBJ1-5	NA	NA	TRBV6-2/TRBV6-3
TGTGCCATCAGTGATCGTCTAGCGGGGGGATACCAAGAGACCCAGTACTTC	CAISDRLAGGYQETQYF	TRBJ2-5	NA	TRBD2	TRBV10-3
TGTGCCAGCAGGGGAGGGAAATCCTACGAGCAGTACTTC	CASRGGKSYEQYF	TRBJ2-7	few	TRBD2	TRBV28
TGCAGTGCTAGTGGTGTGGGACTCAACACAGATACGCAGTATTTT	CSASGVGLNTDTQYF	TRBJ2-3	NA	NA	TRBV20-1
TGTGCCAGCAGCTTCCAGGGAGTGAACACTGAAGCTTTCTTT	CASSFQGVNTEAFF	TRBJ1-1	few	NA	TRBV7-2
TGTGCCAGCAGCCAACCTGAGGGTATAGATGGGGAGACCCAGTACTTC	CASSQPEGIDGETQYF	TRBJ2-5	NA	NA	TRBV3-1
TGTGCCAGCAGCCGTCAGTATAGCTCCTACAATGAGCAGTTCTTC	CASSRQYSSYNEQFF	TRBJ2-1	NA	NA	TRBV6-1
TGCGCCAGCAGGCGACCGAGCTCCTACGAGCAGTACTTC	CASRRPSSYEQYF	TRBJ2-7	NA	NA	TRBV5-1
TGTGCCAGCAGCCAAGATCTCGAAGTCAATGAGCAGTTCTTC	CASSQDLEVNEQFF	TRBJ2-1	few	NA	TRBV3-1
TGCAGTGCTAGACCCGGGTTACTAGCGGGAGGGGAGACCCAGTACTTC	CSARPGLLAGGETQYF	TRBJ2-5	NA	TRBD2	TRBV20-1
TGTACCTGCTGTTCGGGGGCCGCGGTGGGCACTGAAGCTTTCTTT	CTCCSGAAVGTEAFF	TRBJ1-1	NA	NA	TRBV12-3/TRBV12-4
TGCGCCAGCAGCCCCACTAGCGGGGATGATACGCAGTATTTT	CASSPTSGDDTQYF	TRBJ2-3	NA	TRBD2	TRBV5-1
TGTGCCAGCAGTGGGCCGATCGCGGAGGCCAATGAGCAGTTCTTC	CASSGPIAEANEQFF	TRBJ2-1	NA	NA	TRBV27
TGTGCCCTCATTCAAGCGACCACAGATACGCAGTATTTT	CALIQATTDTQYF	TRBJ2-3	NA	NA	TRBV2
TGCAGTGCTGCCCGGGACCTCCGGAGCTCCTACAATGAGCAGTTCTTC	CSAARDLRSSYNEQFF	TRBJ2-1	few	NA	TRBV20-1
TGTGCCAGCAGTTTAAGCCTAGCCTGGTATGAGCAGTTCTTC	CASSLSLAWYEQFF	TRBJ2-1	NA	NA	TRBV12-3/TRBV12-4
TGTGCCAGCAGCCCCCGCCCGGACTCAAGGATCCAAGAGACCCAGTACTTC	CASSPRPDSRIQETQYF	TRBJ2-5	few	NA	TRBV11-2
TGTGCCAGCACCCCGGGACAGGGAGTTGCTGGGGCCAACGTCCTGACTTTC	CASTPGQGVAGANVLTF	TRBJ2-6	NA	TRBD1	TRBV6-1